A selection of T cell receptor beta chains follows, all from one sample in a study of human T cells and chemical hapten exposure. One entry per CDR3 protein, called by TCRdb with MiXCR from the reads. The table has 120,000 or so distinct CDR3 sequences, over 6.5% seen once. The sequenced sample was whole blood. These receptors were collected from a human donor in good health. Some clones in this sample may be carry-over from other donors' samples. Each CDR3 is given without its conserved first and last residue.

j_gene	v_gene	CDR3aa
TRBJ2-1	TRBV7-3	ASSPGTGNYNEQF
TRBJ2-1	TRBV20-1	SARDSASGTAGQF
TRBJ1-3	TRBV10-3	AISTGDTGGSGNTIY
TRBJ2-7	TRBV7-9	ASSLSGGGNHEQY
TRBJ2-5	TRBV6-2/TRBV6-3	ASKNRAEETQY
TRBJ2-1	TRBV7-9	ASSPRLAGGPKSYNEQF
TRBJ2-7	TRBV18	ASSPTRGREQY
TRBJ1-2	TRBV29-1	SVEAGVTKVGYGYT
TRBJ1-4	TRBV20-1	SAKPATNEKLF
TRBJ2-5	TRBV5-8	ASSRGQPQETQY
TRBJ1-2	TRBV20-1	SAGSGGGADGYT
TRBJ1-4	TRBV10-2	ASSETHNEKLF
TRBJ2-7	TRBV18	ASSPPLLLEQY
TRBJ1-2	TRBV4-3	ASSQDRGGTAYGYT
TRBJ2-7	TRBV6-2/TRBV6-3	ASRPGLAGSYEQY
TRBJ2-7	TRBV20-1	SARTGGEPYEQY
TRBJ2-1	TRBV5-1	ASSLVSSGDEQF
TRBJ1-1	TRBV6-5	ASSYWQGANTEAF
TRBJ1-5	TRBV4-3	ASSPNRDGTYQPQH
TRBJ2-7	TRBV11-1	ASSLVPGQYEQY
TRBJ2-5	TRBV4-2	ASRVAGFETQY
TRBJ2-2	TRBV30	AWSVQLAGGTGELF
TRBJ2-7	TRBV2	ASSESGQGAEQY
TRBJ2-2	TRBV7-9	ASSAPGQGRTGELF
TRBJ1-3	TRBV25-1	ASSDLQAGAGNTIY
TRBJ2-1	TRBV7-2	ASSTGLANNEQF
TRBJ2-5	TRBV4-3	ASSQEGRRGFQETQY
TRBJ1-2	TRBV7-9	ASSAVAGGTYGYT
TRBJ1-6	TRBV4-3	ASSHRLRDGNSPLH
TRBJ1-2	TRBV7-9	ASSRQATGPLNYGYT
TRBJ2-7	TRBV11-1	ASSQALWGQGTYEQY